This T cell receptor (beta chain) emerged from a study of T cell repertoires in cytomegalovirus infection. Background on the study: It was the public TCR beta signatures that indicated both CMV infection and matching HLA type.

Study-wide points: CMV carriers having the relevant HLA were flagged by cumulative public TCR beta family frequency. HLA-C-restricted CMV clonotypes gave the most frequent clonotype in two of eight donors.

The CDR3 is 14 amino acids. Looked up from germline, CDR1 is LNHDA and CDR2 is SQIVND (reference sequence). V lost 4 bases and J 2 bases, leaving 9 bases between the germline ends. Ten or more counts support this clonotype. Its antigen remains unknown. MiXCR, run by TCRdb on the reads, gives a single entry per CDR3 protein. Of about 490,000 distinct CDR3 sequences in the sample, about 11% were seen once. This receptor was obtained from a human donor in good health (CMV status not recorded). Some clones in this sample may be carry-over from other donors' samples. The chain couples TRBV19 to TRBJ2-1; the D is unclear. Sequencing used PBMCs. This CDR3 is CASSNPSPYNEQFF. CDR3 DNA sequence: TGTGCCAGTAGTAATCCCAGTCCCTACAATGAGCAGTTCTTC.